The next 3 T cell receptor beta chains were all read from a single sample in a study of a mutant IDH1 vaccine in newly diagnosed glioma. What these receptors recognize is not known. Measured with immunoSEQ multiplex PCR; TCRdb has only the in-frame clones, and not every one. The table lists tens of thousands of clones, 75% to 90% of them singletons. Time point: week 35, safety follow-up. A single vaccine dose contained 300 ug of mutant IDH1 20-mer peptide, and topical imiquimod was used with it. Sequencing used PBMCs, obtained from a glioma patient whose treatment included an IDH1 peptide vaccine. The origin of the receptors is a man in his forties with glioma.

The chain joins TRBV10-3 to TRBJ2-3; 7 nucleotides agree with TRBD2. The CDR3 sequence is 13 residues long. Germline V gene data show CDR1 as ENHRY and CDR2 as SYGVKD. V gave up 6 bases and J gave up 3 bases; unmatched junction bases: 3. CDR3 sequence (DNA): TGTGCCATCAGGGGGGGGACTACAGATACGCAGTATTTT. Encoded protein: CAIRGGTTDTQYF.

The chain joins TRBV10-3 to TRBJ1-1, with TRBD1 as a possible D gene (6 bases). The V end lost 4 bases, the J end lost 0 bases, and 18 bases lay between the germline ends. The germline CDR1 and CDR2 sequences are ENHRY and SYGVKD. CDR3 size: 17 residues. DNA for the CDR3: TGTGCCATCAGTGTATACAAGGGGGGCAGTCTGAACACTGAAGCTTTCTTT. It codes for CAISVYKGGSLNTEAFF.

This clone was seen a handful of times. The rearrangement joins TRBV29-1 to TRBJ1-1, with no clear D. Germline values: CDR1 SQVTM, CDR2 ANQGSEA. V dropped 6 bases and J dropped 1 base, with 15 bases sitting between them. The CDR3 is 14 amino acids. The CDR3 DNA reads TGCAGCGTAAAAAAGACAACAACGAACACTGAAGCTTTCTTT. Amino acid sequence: CSVKKTTTNTEAFF.